The 16 T cell receptor beta chains listed next were all sequenced from one sample in a study of CD8+CD57+ T cells in acquired aplastic anemia. Those patients picked for sequencing had displayed CD8+CD57+ cell expansion on flow cytometry. Genomic DNA was employed as the template in profiling TCR beta VDJ and CDR3. TCRdb fed the reads into MiXCR, producing one record per CDR3 protein. In the table there are roughly 200,000 distinct CDR3 sequences, more than 60% of which are singletons. Material for sequencing was sorted CD4+, CD8+, or CD8+CD57+ T cells (not recorded which) from PBMCs. The receptor set was obtained from a human donor with aplastic anemia.

Remarks on this clonotype: The CDR3 end shows no conserved phenylalanine or tryptophan, and so a read error is likely. The chain recombines TRBV5-1 with TRBJ2-7, with D tentatively TRBD1 (5 bases). Trimming removed 1 base from V and 9 bases from J, with 14 bases in between. Germline V CDR1 and CDR2: SGHRS, YFSETQ. CDR3 size: 13 residues. This CDR3 reads CASSLYVGVGQYL. DNA for the CDR3: TGCGCCAGCAGCTTGTATGTAGGGGTCGGGCAGTACCTC.

Only one count was recorded for this clonotype. This sequence joins TRBV7-2 and TRBJ2-5; D remains ambiguous. Per germline, CDR1 SGHTA and CDR2 FQGNSA. V shed 1 base and J shed 4 bases, with 7 bases lying between them. This CDR3 spans 13 amino acids. The CDR3 here is CASSLGAAETQYF. The CDR3 nucleotides are TGTGCCAGCAGCTTAGGGGCGGCAGAGACCCAGTACTTC.

The V call is TRBV2, the J call TRBJ1-2; D is unclear. This CDR3 spans 12 amino acids. V was shortened by 9 bases and J by 7 bases, with 15 bases between the two germline ends. Germline CDR1 is SNHLY and CDR2 is FYNNEI. CDR3 DNA sequence: TGTGCCAGTAGCCCGAGGGCAGCTGGCTACACCTTC. Translated, it gives CASSPRAAGYTF.

The CDR3 coding sequence is TGTGCCAGCAGCCGACTTCCGGGACAGGGGGAGGACGAGCAGTACTTC. This translates into CASSRLPGQGEDEQYF. J is TRBJ2-7 and V is TRBV6-5, with 11 bases aligning to TRBD1. This CDR3 has 16 residues. Unmatched junction bases numbered 12, after V lost 6 bases and J lost 5 bases. Germline CDR1 is MNHEY and CDR2 is SVGAGI.

V is TRBV11-2 and J is TRBJ2-3, with 9 bases aligning to TRBD2. V shed 1 base and J 1 base; nucleotides not matched to a gene: 6. From germline, CDR1 is SGHAT and CDR2 FQNNGV. This CDR3 comprises 17 residues. The CDR3 sequence is CASSLGVSGGGTDTQYF. As DNA, the CDR3 is TGTGCCAGCAGCTTAGGCGTTAGCGGGGGCGGCACAGATACGCAGTATTTT.

This clonotype occurred a few times. J is TRBJ2-2 and V is TRBV27, with D unclear. Trimming removed 3 bases from V and 6 bases from J, with 5 bases in between. The CDR3 spans 12 residues. Germline CDR1 and CDR2: MNHEY and SMNVEV (reference sequence). CDR3 nucleotides: TGTGCCAGCAGTTTGTTATCCGGGGAGCTGTTTTTT. This gives the protein CASSLLSGELFF.

This sequence joins TRBV7-2 and TRBJ2-3; tentatively, D is TRBD1 (5 bases). Between the trimmed V and J ends, which lost 7 bases and 8 bases, there was a span of 16 bases. Germline-derived CDR1 and CDR2 are SGHTA and FQGNSA. The CDR3 is made up of 13 amino acids. CDR3 coding DNA: TGTGCCAGCACCCGGAAGGGGCGGTCTACGCAGTATTTT. Encoded protein: CASTRKGRSTQYF.

The chain recombines TRBV2 with TRBJ2-7; 8 bases align to TRBD1. Per germline, CDR1 SNHLY and CDR2 FYNNEI. With 4 bases clipped from V and 6 bases from J, the junction kept 8 bases outside the gene matches. The CDR3 contains 14 residues. CDR3 sequence: CASSVPQGAGEQYF. The CDR3 nucleotides read TGTGCCAGCAGTGTCCCTCAGGGGGCGGGCGAGCAGTACTTC. Drawing the rest from reference TRBV2 and TRBJ2-7, the complete variable domain is EPEVTQTPSHQVTQMGQEVILRCVPISNHLYFYWYRQILGQKVEFLVSFYNNEISEKSEIFDDQFSVERPDGSNFTLKIRSTKLEDSAMYFCASSVPQGAGEQYFGPGTRLTVT.

The rearrangement uses TRBV2 and TRBJ2-5, with D possibly matching TRBD2 (6 bases). CDR1 and CDR2 from the germline V gene are SNHLY and FYNNEI. CDR3 length: 14 amino acids. Trimming left V 6 bases short and J 5 bases short, with 16 bases between. The chain's CDR3 is CASRLRGGWETQYF. The CDR3 DNA reads TGTGCCAGCAGACTGCGGGGTGGGTGGGAGACCCAGTACTTC.

The genes are TRBV12-3 or TRBV12-4 and TRBJ2-3; the match to TRBD2 covers 15 bases. The CDR3 loop spans 14 amino acids. V lost 7 bases and J lost 6; bases outside the gene matches: 2. Written as DNA, the CDR3 is TGTGCCAGCAAGGGGACTAGCGGGGGGGATACGCAGTATTTT. Translating it yields CASKGTSGGDTQYF.

This chain uses TRBV7-2 with TRBJ1-1, with D perhaps TRBD1 (6 bases). Between the trimmed V and J ends, which lost 7 bases and 1 base, there was a span of 10 bases. The CDR3 runs to 13 residues. Per germline, CDR1 SGHTA and CDR2 FQGNSA. CDR3 region: CASNKGGNTEAFF. The DNA of the CDR3 is TGTGCCAGCAACAAGGGGGGGAACACTGAAGCTTTCTTT.

Worth noting for this clonotype: A read error may account for a junction end that differs from germline. CDR3: CASSLRLEGLGHTF. The CDR3 nucleotides are TGTGCCAGCAGTTTACGGTTGGAGGGGCTTGGCCACACCTTC. The chain carries TRBV12-3 or TRBV12-4 and TRBJ1-2; a possible D gene is TRBD1 (5 bases). The CDR3 consists of 14 residues.

CDR3 coding DNA: TGTGCCAGCAGTTCTTCCCGGACAGGAGAGACCCAGTACTTC. Protein sequence: CASSSSRTGETQYF. The gene calls are TRBV6-5 and TRBJ2-5; 7 positions match TRBD1. Germline lookup yields CDR1 MNHEY and CDR2 SVGAGI. V dropped 4 bases and J dropped 4; count of bases not matched to a gene: 6. The CDR3 consists of 14 residues.

This clonotype was recorded many times. This chain links TRBV27 with TRBJ1-1; D gene uncertain. With 5 bases removed from V and 1 base from J, the gap between germline ends came to 11 bases. This CDR3 region has 14 residues. Germline CDR1 reads MNHEY; CDR2 reads SMNVEV (reference sequence). The CDR3 nucleotides read TGTGCCAGCAGTCTCCTAGCTTCGAACACTGAAGCTTTCTTT. Its translation is CASSLLASNTEAFF.

This clonotype was seen only a few times. The chain's CDR3 is CASSEGTNTGELFF. In nucleotides, the CDR3 is TGTGCCAGCAGTGAAGGGACAAACACCGGGGAGCTGTTTTTT. The gene calls are TRBV2 and TRBJ2-2; tentative D call: TRBD1 (5 bases). The CDR3 contains 14 residues. V dropped 1 base and J dropped 2 bases, with 5 bases sitting between them. From germline, CDR1 is SNHLY and CDR2 FYNNEI.

This clonotype was seen ten or more times. The CDR3: CASSFVTGGTGELFF. The CDR3 region has the DNA TGTGCCAGCAGCTTCGTTACAGGGGGTACCGGGGAGCTGTTTTTT. The chain carries TRBV7-9 and TRBJ2-2, with 8 bases aligning to TRBD1. V lost 3 bases, J lost 5 bases, and 5 bases stayed unmatched. Per the germline V gene, CDR1 is SEHNR and CDR2 is FQNEAQ (reference sequence). The CDR3 totals 15 residues.